Shown below are 11 T cell receptor beta chains from a single sample sequenced in a study of T cell responses to AZD1222 COVID-19 vaccine. Sequenced by immunoSEQ multiplex PCR; TCRdb stores in-frame clones only, minus some. In the table there are roughly 120,000 clones, around 82% of which are singletons. Sequencing used peripheral blood, obtained on day 0 of AZD1222 vaccination. The receptors stem from an adult in good health.

This sequence joins TRBV6-2 or TRBV6-3 and TRBJ1-5; D is unclear. Looked up from germline, CDR1 is MNHEY and CDR2 is SVGEGT. The CDR3 covers 18 residues. V dropped 2 bases and J dropped 1 base, with 18 bases sitting between them. CDR3 loop: CASSYPIDRRVSNQPQHF. The CDR3, as DNA: TGTGCCAGCAGTTACCCCATAGATCGCCGGGTAAGCAATCAGCCCCAGCATTTT.

The genes are TRBV6-2 or TRBV6-3 and TRBJ2-4, with 11 bases identical to TRBD1. The CDR3 length is 12 residues. V dropped 5 bases and J dropped 10; count of bases not matched to a gene: 1. CDR1 is MNHEY, CDR2 SVGEGT, per germline. As DNA, the CDR3 is TGTGCCAGCAGTCGGGACAGGGGGATTCAGTACTTC. Its translation is CASSRDRGIQYF.

This clone has just a few counts. The chain is built from TRBV7-2 and TRBJ1-1; perhaps TRBD1 as D (6 bases). Germline V gene lookup returns CDR1 SGHTA and CDR2 FQGNSA. The V gene lost 5 bases and the J gene lost 7 bases, with 23 bases spanning the gap. The CDR3 runs to 16 residues. The CDR3 reads CASSPRGGVQGLEAFF. The DNA for the CDR3 is TGTGCCAGCAGCCCCCGGGGCGGGGTCCAGGGGCTTGAAGCTTTCTTT.

The DNA of the CDR3 is TGCGCCAGCAGTCGAAAAGCGGAGAGGGGCTCGCAGCCCCAGCATTTT. This codes for CASSRKAERGSQPQHF. The chain combines TRBV23-1 with TRBJ1-5; perhaps TRBD1 as D (5 bases). TRBV23-1 is labeled an ORF, and its function is uncertain. Trimming removed 4 bases from V and 7 bases from J, with 20 bases in between. This CDR3 region has 16 residues.

The chain uses TRBV3-1 (or the pseudogene TRBV3-2) and TRBJ2-2; TRBD1 matches 11 bases. This CDR3 region has 18 residues. CDR1 is LGHDT, CDR2 YNNKEL, per germline (reference sequence). V shed 11 bases and J 0 bases; nucleotides not matched to a gene: 14. The CDR3 loop reads CAGYGTGGPFANTGELFF. The CDR3 DNA reads TGTGCCGGATACGGGACAGGGGGACCGTTCGCGAACACCGGGGAGCTGTTTTTT.

The CDR3 DNA sequence: TGTGCCAGCAGTGATGCACTAACTAACTATGGCTACACCTTC. Translation gives CASSDALTNYGYTF. The chain is built from TRBV2 and TRBJ1-2; D gene ambiguous. The germline CDR1 and CDR2 sequences are SNHLY and FYNNEI. The CDR3 loop spans 14 amino acids. V lost 3 bases, J lost 0 bases, and 8 bases lay in between. The full variable domain, rest sourced from reference TRBV2 and TRBJ1-2, is EPEVTQTPSHQVTQMGQEVILRCVPISNHLYFYWYRQILGQKVEFLVSFYNNEISEKSEIFDDQFSVERPDGSNFTLKIRSTKLEDSAMYFCASSDALTNYGYTFGSGTRLTVV.

This clone was counted a single time. This chain joins TRBV28 and TRBJ2-7, with 8 positions matching TRBD2. Germline CDR1 reads MDHEN; CDR2 reads SYDVKM. The CDR3 has 15 residues. With 6 bases clipped from V and 3 bases from J, the junction kept 10 bases outside the gene matches. The DNA of the CDR3 is TGTGCCAGCAGGACAGCGGGAGTATTTATCTACGAGCAGTACTTC. Translation gives CASRTAGVFIYEQYF.

This clone was observed once. The rearrangement joins TRBV28 to TRBJ1-2; TRBD1 matches at 8 bases. The CDR3 consists of 15 residues. Germline values: CDR1 MDHEN, CDR2 SYDVKM. V shed 7 bases, J shed 4 bases, and the junction held 11 bases outside the gene matches. As DNA, the CDR3 is TGTGCCAGCACCCCTGGGACAGGACCTATCTATGGCTACACCTTC. Its protein is CASTPGTGPIYGYTF.

This chain uses TRBV3-1 (or the pseudogene TRBV3-2) with TRBJ2-5; weak D call: TRBD1 (5 bases). Germline-derived CDR1 and CDR2 are LGHDT and YNNKEL (reference sequence). The CDR3 totals 14 residues. With 1 base removed from V and 3 bases from J, the gap between germline ends came to 9 bases. The CDR3 DNA reads as TGTGCCAGCAGCCAAGTCCCCAGGGAAGAGACCCAGTACTTC. It specifies CASSQVPREETQYF.

The V and J genes are TRBV4-1 and TRBJ1-1; D is undetermined. The germline V gene encodes CDR1 MGHRA and CDR2 YSYEKL. V lost 0 bases, J lost 0 bases, and 8 bases lay in between. The CDR3 runs to 15 residues. DNA for the CDR3: TGCGCCAGCAGCCAAGAGCCCCAGTTGAACACTGAAGCTTTCTTT. Translated, it gives CASSQEPQLNTEAFF.

The chain links TRBV5-4 to TRBJ2-1; a weak D match, TRBD2 (5 bases). This CDR3 spans 16 amino acids. In germline, CDR1 is SGHNT, CDR2 YYREEE (reference sequence). Trimming left V 6 bases short and J 0 bases short, with 16 bases between. The CDR3 loop reads CASTTGRGNSYNEQFF. Written as DNA, the CDR3 is TGTGCCAGCACCACCGGGCGAGGGAACTCCTACAATGAGCAGTTCTTC.